The T cell receptor (beta chain) under discussion was sequenced for a study of cytomegalovirus exposure and HLA in healthy donors. Germline assignment: CDR1 SGHKS and CDR2 YYEKEE (reference sequence). The CDR3 runs to 15 residues. The J segment lost 7 bases and the V segment lost 5 bases, leaving 12 bases of the junction unmatched. The study ran its PCR with 60 Vbeta and 13 Jbeta primers. Measured with immunoSEQ multiplex PCR; TCRdb has only the in-frame clones, and not every one. The data show about 120,000 clones, approximately 72% seen once. Study outcomes and limitations: In an earlier analysis, in about 530 donors, most V segments appeared productive either ~87% or ~30% of the time.

As concerns this clone: The antigen is not known.

The chain is built from TRBV5-5 and TRBJ2-7, with TRBD2 matching 10 bases. This receptor was obtained from a man aged 60 to 75 in good health and CMV-seropositive. Sequencing was performed on PBMCs. CDR3 coding DNA: TGTGCCAGCAGAGTGGGCCTAGCGGGGGTGGAAGAGCAGTACTTC. It yields the protein CASRVGLAGVEEQYF.